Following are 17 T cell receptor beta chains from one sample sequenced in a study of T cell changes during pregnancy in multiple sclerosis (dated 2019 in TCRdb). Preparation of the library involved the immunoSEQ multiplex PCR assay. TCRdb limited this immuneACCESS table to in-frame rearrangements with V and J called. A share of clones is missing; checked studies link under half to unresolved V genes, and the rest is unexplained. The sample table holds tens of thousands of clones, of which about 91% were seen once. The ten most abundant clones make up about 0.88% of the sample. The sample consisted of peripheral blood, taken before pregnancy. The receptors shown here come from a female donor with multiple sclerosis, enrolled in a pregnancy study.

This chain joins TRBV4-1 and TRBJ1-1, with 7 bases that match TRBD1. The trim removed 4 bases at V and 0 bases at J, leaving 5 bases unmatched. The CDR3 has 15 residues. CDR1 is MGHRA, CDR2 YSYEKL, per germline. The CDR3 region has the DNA TGCGCCAGCAGCCCAGGACAGGATCTGAACACTGAAGCTTTCTTT. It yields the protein CASSPGQDLNTEAFF.

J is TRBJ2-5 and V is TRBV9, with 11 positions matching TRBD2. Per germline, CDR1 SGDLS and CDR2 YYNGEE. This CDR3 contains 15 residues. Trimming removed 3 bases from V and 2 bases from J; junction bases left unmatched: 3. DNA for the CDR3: TGTGCCAGCAGCGAGCGACTAGCGGGGCAAGAGACCCAGTACTTC. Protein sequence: CASSERLAGQETQYF.

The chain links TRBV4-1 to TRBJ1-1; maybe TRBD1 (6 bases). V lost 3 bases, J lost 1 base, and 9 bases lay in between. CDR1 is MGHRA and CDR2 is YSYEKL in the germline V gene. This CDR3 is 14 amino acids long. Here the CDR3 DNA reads TGCGCCAGCAGCCAGGCAGGGGAGAACACTGAAGCTTTCTTT. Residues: CASSQAGENTEAFF.

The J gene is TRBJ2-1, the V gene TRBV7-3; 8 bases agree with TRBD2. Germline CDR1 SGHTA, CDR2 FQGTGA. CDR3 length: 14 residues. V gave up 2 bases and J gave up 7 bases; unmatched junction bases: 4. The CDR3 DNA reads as TGTGCCAGCAGCTTAGCGGGGGGATGGAATGAGCAGTTCTTC. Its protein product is CASSLAGGWNEQFF. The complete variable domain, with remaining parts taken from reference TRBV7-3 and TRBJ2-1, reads GAGVSQTPSNKVTEKGKYVELRCDPISGHTALYWYRQSLGQGPEFLIYFQGTGAADDSGLPNDRFFAVRPEGSVSTLKIQRTERGDSAVYLCASSLAGGWNEQFFGPGTRLTVL.

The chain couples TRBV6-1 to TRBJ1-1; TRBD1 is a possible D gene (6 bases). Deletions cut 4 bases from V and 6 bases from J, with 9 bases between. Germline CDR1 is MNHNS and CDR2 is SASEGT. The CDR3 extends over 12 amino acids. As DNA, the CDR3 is TGTGCCAGCAGTGTAGGACAGCCTGAAGCTTTCTTT. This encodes CASSVGQPEAFF.

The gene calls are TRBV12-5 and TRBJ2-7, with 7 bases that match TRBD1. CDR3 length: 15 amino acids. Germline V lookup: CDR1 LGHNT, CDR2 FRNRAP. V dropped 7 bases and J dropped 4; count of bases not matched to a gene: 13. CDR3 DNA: TGTGCTAGTGATTATCGGGACAGAACCCCATACGAGCAGTACTTC. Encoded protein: CASDYRDRTPYEQYF.

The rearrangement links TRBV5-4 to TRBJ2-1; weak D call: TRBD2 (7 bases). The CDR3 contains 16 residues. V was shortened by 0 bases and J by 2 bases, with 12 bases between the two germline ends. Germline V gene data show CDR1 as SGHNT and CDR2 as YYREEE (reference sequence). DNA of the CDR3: TGTGCCAGCAGCTTGGGGGGGGGCGCTGCCTACAATGAGCAGTTCTTC. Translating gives CASSLGGGAAYNEQFF.

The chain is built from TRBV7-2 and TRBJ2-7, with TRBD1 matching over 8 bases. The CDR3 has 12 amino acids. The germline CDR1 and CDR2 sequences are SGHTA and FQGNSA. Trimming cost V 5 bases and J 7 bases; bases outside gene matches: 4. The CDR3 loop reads CASSGDRREQYF. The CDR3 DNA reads TGTGCCAGCAGCGGGGACAGGCGAGAGCAGTACTTC.

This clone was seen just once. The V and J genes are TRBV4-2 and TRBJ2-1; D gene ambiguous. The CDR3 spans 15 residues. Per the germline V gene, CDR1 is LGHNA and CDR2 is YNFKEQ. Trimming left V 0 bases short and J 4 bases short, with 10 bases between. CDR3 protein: CASSQDLEVYNEQFF. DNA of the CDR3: TGTGCCAGCAGCCAAGATTTAGAGGTTTACAATGAGCAGTTCTTC.

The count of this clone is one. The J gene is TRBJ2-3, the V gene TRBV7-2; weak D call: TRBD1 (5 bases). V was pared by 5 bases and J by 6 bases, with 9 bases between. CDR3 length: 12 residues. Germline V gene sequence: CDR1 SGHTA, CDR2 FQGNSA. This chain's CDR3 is CASSRTSDTQYF. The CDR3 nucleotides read TGTGCCAGCAGCCGGACATCGGATACGCAGTATTTT. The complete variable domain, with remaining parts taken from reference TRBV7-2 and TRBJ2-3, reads GAGVSQSPSNKVTEKGKDVELRCDPISGHTALYWYRQSLGQGLEFLIYFQGNSAPDKSGLPSDRFSAERTGGSVSTLTIQRTQQEDSAVYLCASSRTSDTQYFGPGTRLTVL.

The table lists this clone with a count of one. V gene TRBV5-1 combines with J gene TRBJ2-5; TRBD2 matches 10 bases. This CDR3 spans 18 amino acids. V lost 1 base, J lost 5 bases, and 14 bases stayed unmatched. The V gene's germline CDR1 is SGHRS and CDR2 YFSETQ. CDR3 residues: CASSLTGGGGLAAETQYF. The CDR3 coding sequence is TGCGCCAGCAGCTTGACGGGGGGGGGAGGACTAGCGGCGGAGACCCAGTACTTC.

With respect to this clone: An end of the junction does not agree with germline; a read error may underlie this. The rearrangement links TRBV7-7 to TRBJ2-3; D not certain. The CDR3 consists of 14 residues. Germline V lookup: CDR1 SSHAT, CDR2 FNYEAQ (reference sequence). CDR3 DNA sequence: TGTGCTAGCAGCGAATTACTACGCACAGATACGCAGTATTTT. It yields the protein CASSELLRTDTQYF. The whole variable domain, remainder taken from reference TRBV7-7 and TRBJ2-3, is GAGVSQSPRYKVTKRGQDVTLRCDPISSHATLYWYQQALGQGPEFLTYFNYEAQPDKSGLPSDRFSAERPEGSISTLTIQRTEQRDSAMYRCASSELLRTDTQYFGPGTRLTVL.

CDR3 loop: CASSESGGQGRYF. The CDR3 region has the DNA TGCGCCAGCAGTGAGTCGGGGGGACAGGGAAGGTATTTT. The rearrangement links TRBV10-2 to TRBJ2-3; 9 positions match TRBD1. V trimming: 0 bases; J trimming: 14 bases; junction bases outside the gene matches: 6. The CDR3 totals 13 residues. CDR1 WSHSY and CDR2 SAAADI come from the germline V gene.

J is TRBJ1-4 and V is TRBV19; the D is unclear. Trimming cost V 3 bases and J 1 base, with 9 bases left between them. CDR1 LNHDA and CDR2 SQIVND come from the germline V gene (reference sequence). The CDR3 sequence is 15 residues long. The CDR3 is CASSMGRRTNEKLFF. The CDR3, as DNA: TGTGCCAGTAGTATGGGGAGAAGAACTAATGAAAAACTGTTTTTT.

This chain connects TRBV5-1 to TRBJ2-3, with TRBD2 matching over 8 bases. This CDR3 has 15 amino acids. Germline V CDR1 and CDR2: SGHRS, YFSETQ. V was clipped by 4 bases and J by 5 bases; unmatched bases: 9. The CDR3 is CASSHYGGAGDTQYF. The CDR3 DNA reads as TGCGCCAGCAGCCATTACGGGGGGGCCGGAGATACGCAGTATTTT.

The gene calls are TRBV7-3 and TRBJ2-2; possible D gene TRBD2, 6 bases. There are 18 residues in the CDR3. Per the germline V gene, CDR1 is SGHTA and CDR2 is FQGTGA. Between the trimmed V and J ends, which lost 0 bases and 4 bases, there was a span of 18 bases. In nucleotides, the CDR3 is TGTGCCAGCAGCTTAACCCCCCATTGGGGGGTCAGCACCGGGGAGCTGTTTTTT. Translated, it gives CASSLTPHWGVSTGELFF. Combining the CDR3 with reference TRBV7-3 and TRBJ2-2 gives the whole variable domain GAGVSQTPSNKVTEKGKYVELRCDPISGHTALYWYRQSLGQGPEFLIYFQGTGAADDSGLPNDRFFAVRPEGSVSTLKIQRTERGDSAVYLCASSLTPHWGVSTGELFFGEGSRLTVL.

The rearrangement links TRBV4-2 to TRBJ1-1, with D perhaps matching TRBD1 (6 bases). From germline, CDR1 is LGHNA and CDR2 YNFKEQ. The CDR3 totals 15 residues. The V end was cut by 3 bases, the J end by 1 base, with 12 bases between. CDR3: CASSQVPQGNTEAFF. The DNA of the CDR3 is TGTGCCAGCAGCCAGGTACCACAGGGGAACACTGAAGCTTTCTTT.